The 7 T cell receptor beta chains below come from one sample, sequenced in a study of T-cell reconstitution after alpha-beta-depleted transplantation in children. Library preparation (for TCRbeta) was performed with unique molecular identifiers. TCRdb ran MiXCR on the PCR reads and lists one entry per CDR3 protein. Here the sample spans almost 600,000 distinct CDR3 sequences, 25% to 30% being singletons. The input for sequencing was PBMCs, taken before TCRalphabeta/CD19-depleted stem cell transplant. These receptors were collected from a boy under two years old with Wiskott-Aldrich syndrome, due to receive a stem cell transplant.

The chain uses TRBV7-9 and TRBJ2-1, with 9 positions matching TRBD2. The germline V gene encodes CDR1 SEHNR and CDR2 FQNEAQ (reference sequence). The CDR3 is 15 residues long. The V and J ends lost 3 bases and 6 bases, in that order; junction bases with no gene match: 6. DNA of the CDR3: TGTGCCAGCAGCTTGCACGGGACTAGCAGCAATGAGCAGTTCTTC. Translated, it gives CASSLHGTSSNEQFF.

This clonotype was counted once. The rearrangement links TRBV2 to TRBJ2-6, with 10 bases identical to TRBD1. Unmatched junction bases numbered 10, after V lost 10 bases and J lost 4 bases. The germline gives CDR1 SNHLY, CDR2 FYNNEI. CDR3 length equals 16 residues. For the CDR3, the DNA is TGTGCCAACTCCGGGACAGGGGTGGCGGGGGCCAACGTCCTGACTTTC. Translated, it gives CANSGTGVAGANVLTF. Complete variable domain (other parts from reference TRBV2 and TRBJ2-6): EPEVTQTPSHQVTQMGQEVILRCVPISNHLYFYWYRQILGQKVEFLVSFYNNEISEKSEIFDDQFSVERPDGSNFTLKIRSTKLEDSAMYFCANSGTGVAGANVLTFGAGSRLTVL.

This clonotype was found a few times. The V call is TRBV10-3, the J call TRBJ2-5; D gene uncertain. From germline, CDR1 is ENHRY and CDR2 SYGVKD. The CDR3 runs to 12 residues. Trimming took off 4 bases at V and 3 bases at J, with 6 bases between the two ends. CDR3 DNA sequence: TGTGCCATCAGTGTTGGGAAAGAGACCCAGTACTTC. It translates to CAISVGKETQYF.

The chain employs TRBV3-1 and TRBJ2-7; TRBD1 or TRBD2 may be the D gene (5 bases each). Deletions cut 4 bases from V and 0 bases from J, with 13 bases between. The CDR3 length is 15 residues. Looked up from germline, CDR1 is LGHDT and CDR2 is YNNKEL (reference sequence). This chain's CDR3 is CASSPPGRSSYEQYF. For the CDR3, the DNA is TGTGCCAGCAGCCCCCCGGGACGGAGCTCCTACGAGCAGTACTTC.

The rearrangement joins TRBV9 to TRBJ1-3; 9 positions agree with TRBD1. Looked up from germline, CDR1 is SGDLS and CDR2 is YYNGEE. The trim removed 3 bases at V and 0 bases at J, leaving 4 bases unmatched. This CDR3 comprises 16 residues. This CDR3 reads CASSAGQGYSGNTIYF. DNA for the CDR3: TGTGCCAGCAGCGCTGGACAGGGGTACTCTGGAAACACCATATATTTT. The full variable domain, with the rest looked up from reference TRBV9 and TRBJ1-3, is DSGVTQTPKHLITATGQRVTLRCSPRSGDLSVYWYQQSLDQGLQFLIQYYNGEERAKGNILERFSAQQFPDLHSELNLSSLELGDSALYFCASSAGQGYSGNTIYFGEGSWLTVV.

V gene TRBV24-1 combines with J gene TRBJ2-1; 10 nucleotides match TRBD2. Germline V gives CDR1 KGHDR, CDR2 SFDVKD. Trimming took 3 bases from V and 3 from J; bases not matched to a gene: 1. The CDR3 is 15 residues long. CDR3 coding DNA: TGTGCCACCAGTGATCCTAGCGGGAGCTACAATGAGCAGTTCTTC. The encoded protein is CATSDPSGSYNEQFF.

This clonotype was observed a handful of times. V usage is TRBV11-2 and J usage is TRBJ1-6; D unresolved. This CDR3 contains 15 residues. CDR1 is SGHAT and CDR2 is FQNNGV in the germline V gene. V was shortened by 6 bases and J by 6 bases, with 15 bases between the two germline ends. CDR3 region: CASRSESLANSPLHF. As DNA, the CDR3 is TGTGCCAGCAGATCCGAAAGCCTTGCTAATTCACCCCTCCACTTT. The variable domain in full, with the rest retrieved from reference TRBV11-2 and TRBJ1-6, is EAGVAQSPRYKIIEKRQSVAFWCNPISGHATLYWYQQILGQGPKLLIQFQNNGVVDDSQLPKDRFSAERLKGVDSTLKIQPAKLEDSAVYLCASRSESLANSPLHFGNGTRLTVT.